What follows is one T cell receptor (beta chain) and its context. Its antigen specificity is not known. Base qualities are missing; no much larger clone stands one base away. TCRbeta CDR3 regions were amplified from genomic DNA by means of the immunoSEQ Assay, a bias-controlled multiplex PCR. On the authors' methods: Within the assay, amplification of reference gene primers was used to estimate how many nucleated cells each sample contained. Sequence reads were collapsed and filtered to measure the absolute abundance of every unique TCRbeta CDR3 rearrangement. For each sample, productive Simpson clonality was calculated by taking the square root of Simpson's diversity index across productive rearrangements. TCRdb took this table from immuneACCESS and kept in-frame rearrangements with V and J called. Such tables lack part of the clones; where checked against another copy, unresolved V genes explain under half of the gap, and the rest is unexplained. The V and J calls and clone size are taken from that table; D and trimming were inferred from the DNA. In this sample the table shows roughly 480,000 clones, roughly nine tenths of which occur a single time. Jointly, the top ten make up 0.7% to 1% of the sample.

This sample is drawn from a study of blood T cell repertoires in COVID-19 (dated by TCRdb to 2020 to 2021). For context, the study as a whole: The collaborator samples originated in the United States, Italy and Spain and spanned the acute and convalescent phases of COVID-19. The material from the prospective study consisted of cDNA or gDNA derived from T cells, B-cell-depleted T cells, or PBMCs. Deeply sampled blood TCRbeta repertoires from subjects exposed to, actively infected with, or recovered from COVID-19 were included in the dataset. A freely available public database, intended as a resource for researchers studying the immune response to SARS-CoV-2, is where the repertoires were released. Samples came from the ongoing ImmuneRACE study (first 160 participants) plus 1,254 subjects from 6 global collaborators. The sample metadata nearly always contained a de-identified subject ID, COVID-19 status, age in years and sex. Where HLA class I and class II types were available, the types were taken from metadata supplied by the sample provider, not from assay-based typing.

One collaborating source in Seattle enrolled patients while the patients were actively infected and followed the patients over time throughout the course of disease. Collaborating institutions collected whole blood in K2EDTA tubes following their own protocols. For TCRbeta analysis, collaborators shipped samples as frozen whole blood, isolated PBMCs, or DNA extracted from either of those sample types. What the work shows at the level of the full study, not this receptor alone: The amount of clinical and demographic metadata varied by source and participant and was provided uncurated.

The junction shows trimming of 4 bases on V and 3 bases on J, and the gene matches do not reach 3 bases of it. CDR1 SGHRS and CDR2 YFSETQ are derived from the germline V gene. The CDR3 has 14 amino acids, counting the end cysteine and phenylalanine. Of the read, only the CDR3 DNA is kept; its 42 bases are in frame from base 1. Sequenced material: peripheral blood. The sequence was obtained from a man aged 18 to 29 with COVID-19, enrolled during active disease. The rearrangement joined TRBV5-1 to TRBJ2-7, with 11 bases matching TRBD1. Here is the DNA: TGCGCCAGCAGCCGGGACAGGGGGGGCTACGAGCAGTACTTC. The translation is CASSRDRGGYEQYF.